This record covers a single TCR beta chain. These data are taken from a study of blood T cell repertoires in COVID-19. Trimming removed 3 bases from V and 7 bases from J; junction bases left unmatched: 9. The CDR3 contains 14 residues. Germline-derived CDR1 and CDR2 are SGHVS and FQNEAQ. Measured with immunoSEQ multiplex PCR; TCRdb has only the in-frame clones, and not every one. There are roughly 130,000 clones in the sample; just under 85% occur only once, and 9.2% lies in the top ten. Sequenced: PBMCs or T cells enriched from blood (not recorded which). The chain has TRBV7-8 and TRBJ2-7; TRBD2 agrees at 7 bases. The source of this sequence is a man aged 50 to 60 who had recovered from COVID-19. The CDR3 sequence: CASSFNSLAREQYF. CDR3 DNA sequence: TGTGCCAGCAGCTTTAATTCACTAGCGCGAGAGCAGTACTTC.